The sample holds a few counts of the clone carrying this T cell receptor (beta chain). Its specificity is not known. V was clipped by 3 bases and J by 4 bases, with 19 bases between them. Germline assignment: CDR1 DFQATT and CDR2 SNEGSKA (reference sequence). The CDR3 loop spans 15 amino acids. This specimen belongs to a study of response to subunit inactivated influenza vaccine. Study results and caveats: There was a suggestion from the authors that each seasonal influenza vaccination recruits few new T cells.

TCRdb processed the RT-PCR reads anew with MiXCR; each CDR3 protein has one entry. The data hold 500,000 to 600,000 distinct CDR3 sequences, with approximately 14% observed a single time. The chain uses TRBV20-1 and TRBJ2-7; a weak D match, TRBD1 (6 bases). The sample consisted of PBMCs from blood, taken 12 days after vaccination. This sequence was found in a middle-aged man who received an inactivated influenza vaccine. The CDR3 is CSARTWTAEGYEQYF. The CDR3 coding sequence is TGCAGTGCTAGGACCTGGACAGCTGAGGGGTACGAGCAGTACTTC.